This T cell receptor beta chain was identified during a study of T-cell reconstitution after alpha-beta-depleted transplantation in children (dated by TCRdb to 2015 to 2016). Describing the broader study: Using TCR repertoire profiling, the study quantitatively followed how T-cell immune reconstitution unfolded in children after TCRalphabeta/CD19-depleted allogeneic hematopoietic cell transplantation.

There are many counts of this clonotype. Its antigen is currently not known. Per-base quality was not reported, and no clone a single base away is much larger than it. The germline V gene specifies SGHTA as CDR1 and FQGNSA as CDR2. Trimming takes 4 bases from V and 0 bases from J, and the germline ends sit 6 bases apart. The CDR3 runs 13 amino acids, cysteine and phenylalanine included. Left in the record is the CDR3 DNA by itself, 39 bases read in frame from the first base. Receptor libraries were prepared by PCR. Sequencing used an Illumina HiSeq 2500. TCR library preparation used molecular barcoding, with unique molecular identifiers applied to normalize quantification of the TCRbeta repertoire. TCRdb reworked the public reads: Q25 trimming with fastp, MiXCR clone assembly, productive beta chains retained. Rows merge per CDR3 protein into single entries with the most common DNA and genes. The sample includes roughly 590,000 distinct CDR3 sequences, with roughly 15% observed a single time. 0.85% to 1.3% of the sample comes from the top ten.

The sequence was obtained from a human donor who donated a stem cell graft to a child with acute myeloid leukemia. The sample consisted of PBMCs from the stem cell graft donor, taken from the stem cell graft. The V gene is TRBV7-2 and the J gene is TRBJ1-1; TRBD1 is perhaps the D gene, given 6 matching bases. The CDR3 region: CASSWDMNTEAFF. The DNA sequence is TGTGCCAGCAGCTGGGACATGAACACTGAAGCTTTCTTT.